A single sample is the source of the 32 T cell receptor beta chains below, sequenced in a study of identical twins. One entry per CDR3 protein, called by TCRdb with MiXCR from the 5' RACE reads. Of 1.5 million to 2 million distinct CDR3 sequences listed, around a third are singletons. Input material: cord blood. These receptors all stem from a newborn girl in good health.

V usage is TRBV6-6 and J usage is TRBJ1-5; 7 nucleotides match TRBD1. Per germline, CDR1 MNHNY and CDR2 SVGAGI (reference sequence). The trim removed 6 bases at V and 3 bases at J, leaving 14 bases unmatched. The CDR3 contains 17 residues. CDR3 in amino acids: CASRPTTDRVVNQPQHF. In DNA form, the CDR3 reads TGTGCCAGCAGACCTACCACCGACAGGGTCGTCAATCAGCCCCAGCATTTT.

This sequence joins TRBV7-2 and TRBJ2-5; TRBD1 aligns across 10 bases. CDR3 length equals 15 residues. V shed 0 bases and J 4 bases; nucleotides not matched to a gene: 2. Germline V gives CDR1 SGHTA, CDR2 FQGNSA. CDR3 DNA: TGTGCCAGCAGCTTAGCGGGACAGGGGACAGAGACCCAGTACTTC. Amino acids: CASSLAGQGTETQYF.

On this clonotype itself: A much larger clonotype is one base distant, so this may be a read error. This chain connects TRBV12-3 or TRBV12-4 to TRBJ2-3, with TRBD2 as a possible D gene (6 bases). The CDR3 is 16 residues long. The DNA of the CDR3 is TGTGCCAACAGTTTACGGCTAGCGTTGGGCACAGATACGCAGTATTTT. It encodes CANSLRLALGTDTQYF.

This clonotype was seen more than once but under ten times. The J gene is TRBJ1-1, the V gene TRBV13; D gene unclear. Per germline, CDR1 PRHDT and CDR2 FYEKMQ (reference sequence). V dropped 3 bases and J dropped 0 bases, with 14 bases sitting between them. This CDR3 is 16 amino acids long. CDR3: CASSLRPPGMNTEAFF. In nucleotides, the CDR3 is TGTGCCAGCAGCTTGAGGCCCCCAGGCATGAACACTGAAGCTTTCTTT.

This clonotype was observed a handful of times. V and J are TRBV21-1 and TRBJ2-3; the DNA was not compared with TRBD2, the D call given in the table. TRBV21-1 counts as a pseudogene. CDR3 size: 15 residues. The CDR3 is CASSKESSRTDTQYF. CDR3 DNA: TGTGCCAGCAGCAAAGAGTCTAGCCGCACAGATACGCAGTATTTT.

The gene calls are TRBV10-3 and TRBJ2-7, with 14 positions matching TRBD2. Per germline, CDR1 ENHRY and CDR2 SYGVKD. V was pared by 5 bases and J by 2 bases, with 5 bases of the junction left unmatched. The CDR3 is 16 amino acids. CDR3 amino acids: CAISMTTSGRAYEQYF. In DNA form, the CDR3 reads TGTGCCATCAGTATGACGACTAGCGGGAGGGCCTACGAGCAGTACTTC.

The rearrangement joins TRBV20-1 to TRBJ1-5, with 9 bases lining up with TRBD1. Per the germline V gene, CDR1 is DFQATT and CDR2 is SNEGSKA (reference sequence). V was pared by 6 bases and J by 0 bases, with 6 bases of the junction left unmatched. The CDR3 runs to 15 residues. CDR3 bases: TGCAGTGCCAAATGGACAGGGGATAGCAATCAGCCCCAGCATTTT. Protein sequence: CSAKWTGDSNQPQHF.

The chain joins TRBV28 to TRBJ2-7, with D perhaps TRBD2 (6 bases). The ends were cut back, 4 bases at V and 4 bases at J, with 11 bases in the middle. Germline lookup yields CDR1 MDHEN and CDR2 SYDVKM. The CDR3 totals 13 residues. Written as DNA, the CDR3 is TGTGCCAGCAGTTCGGGACTGAAATACGAGCAGTACTTC. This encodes CASSSGLKYEQYF. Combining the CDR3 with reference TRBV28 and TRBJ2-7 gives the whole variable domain DVKVTQSSRYLVKRTGEKVFLECVQDMDHENMFWYRQDPGLGLRLIYFSYDVKMKEKGDIPEGYSVSREKKERFSLILESASTNQTSMYLCASSSGLKYEQYFGPGTRLTVT.

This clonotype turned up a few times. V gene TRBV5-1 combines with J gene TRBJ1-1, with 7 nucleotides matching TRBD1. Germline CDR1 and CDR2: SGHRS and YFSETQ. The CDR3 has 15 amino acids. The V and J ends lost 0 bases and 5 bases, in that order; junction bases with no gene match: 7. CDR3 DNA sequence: TGCGCCAGCAGCTTGGCCCGGGACAGAGGGACTGAAGCTTTCTTT. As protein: CASSLARDRGTEAFF.

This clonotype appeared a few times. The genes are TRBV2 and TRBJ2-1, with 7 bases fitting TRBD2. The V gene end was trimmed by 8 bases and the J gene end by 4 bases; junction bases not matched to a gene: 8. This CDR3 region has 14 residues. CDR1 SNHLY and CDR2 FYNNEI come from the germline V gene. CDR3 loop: CASPSGAGYNEQFF. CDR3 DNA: TGTGCCAGCCCGAGCGGGGCCGGGTACAATGAGCAGTTCTTC.

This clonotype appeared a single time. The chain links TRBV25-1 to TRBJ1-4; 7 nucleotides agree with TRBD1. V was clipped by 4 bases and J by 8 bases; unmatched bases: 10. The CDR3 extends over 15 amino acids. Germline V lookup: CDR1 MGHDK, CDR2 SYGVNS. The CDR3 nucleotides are TGTGCCAGCAGTGCCCTACAGGGGTTAGGGGAAAAACTGTTTTTT. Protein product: CASSALQGLGEKLFF. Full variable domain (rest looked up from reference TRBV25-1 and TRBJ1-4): EADIYQTPRYLVIGTGKKITLECSQTMGHDKMYWYQQDPGMELHLIHYSYGVNSTEKGDLSSESTVSRIRTEHFPLTLESARPSHTSQYLCASSALQGLGEKLFFGSGTQLSVL.

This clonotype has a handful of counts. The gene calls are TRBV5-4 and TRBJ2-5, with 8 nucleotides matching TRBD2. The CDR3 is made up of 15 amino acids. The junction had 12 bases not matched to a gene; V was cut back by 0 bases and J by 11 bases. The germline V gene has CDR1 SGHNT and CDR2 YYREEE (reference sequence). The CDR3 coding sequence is TGTGCCAGCAGCTTGGCGGTAGCGGGAATGAATGAGCAGTACTTC. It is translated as CASSLAVAGMNEQYF. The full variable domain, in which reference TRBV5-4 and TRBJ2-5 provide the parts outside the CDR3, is ETGVTQSPTHLIKTRGQQVTLRCSSQSGHNTVSWYQQALGQGPQFIFQYYREEENGRGNFPPRFSGLQFPNYSSELNVNALELDDSALYLCASSLAVAGMNEQYFGPGTRLLVL.

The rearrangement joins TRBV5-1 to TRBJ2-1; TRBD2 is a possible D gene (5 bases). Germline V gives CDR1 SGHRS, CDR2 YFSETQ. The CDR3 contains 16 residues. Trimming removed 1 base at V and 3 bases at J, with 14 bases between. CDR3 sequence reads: CASSLTSRFYYNEQFF. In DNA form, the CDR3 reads TGCGCCAGCAGCTTGACTAGTCGATTCTACTACAATGAGCAGTTCTTC.

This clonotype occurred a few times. The CDR3 DNA reads as TGCGCCAGCAGCTTCGAGGCTAGCACAGATACGCAGTATTTT. It encodes CASSFEASTDTQYF. The chain couples TRBV5-1 to TRBJ2-3, with D unresolved. Germline CDR1 reads SGHRS; CDR2 reads YFSETQ. The CDR3 totals 14 residues. With 2 bases removed from V and 0 bases from J, the gap between germline ends came to 7 bases.

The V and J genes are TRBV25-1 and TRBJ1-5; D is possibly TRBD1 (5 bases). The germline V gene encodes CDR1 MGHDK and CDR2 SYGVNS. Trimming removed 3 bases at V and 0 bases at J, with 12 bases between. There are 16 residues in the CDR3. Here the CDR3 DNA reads TGTGCCAGCAGTGATTGGGGACGGAGTAGCAATCAGCCCCAGCATTTT. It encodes CASSDWGRSSNQPQHF.

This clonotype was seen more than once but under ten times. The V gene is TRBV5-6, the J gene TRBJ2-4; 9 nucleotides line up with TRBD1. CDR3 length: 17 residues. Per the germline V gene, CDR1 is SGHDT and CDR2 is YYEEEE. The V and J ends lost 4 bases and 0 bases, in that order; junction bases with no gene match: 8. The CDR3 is CASSPLGQGLAKNIQYF. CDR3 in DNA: TGTGCCAGCAGCCCCTTGGGACAGGGACTAGCCAAAAACATTCAGTACTTC. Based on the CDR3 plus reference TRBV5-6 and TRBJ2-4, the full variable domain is DAGVTQSPTHLIKTRGQQVTLRCSPKSGHDTVSWYQQALGQGPQFIFQYYEEEERQRGNFPDRFSGHQFPNYSSELNVNALLLGDSALYLCASSPLGQGLAKNIQYFGAGTRLSVL.

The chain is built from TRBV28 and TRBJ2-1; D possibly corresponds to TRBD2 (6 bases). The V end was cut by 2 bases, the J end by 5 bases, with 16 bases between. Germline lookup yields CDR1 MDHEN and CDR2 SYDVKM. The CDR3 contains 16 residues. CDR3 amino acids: CASSLQLAITHNEQFF. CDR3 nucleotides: TGTGCCAGCAGTTTACAACTAGCAATCACCCACAATGAGCAGTTCTTC.

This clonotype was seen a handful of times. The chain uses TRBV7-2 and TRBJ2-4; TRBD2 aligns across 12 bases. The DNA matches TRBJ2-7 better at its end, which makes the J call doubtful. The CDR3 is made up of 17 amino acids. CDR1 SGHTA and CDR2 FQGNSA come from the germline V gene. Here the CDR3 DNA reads TGTGCCAGCAGCTTATATATATGGACTAGCGGGACCTACGAGCAGTACTTC. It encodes CASSLYIWTSGTYEQYF.

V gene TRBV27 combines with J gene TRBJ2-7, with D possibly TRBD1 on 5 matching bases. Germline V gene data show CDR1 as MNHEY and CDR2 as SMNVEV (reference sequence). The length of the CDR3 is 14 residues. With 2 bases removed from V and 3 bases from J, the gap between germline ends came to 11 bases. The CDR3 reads CASSLGADLYEQYF. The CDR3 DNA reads TGTGCCAGCAGTTTAGGGGCCGATCTCTACGAGCAGTACTTC.

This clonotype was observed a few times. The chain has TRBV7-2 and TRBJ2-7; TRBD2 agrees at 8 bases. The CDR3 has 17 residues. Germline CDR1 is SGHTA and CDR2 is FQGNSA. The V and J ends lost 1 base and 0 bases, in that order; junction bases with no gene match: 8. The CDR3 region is CASSLELAGLSSYEQYF. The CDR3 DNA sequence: TGTGCCAGCAGCTTAGAGCTAGCGGGCCTGAGCTCCTACGAGCAGTACTTC. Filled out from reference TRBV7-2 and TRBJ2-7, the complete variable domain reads GAGVSQSPSNKVTEKGKDVELRCDPISGHTALYWYRQSLGQGLEFLIYFQGNSAPDKSGLPSDRFSAERTGGSVSTLTIQRTQQEDSAVYLCASSLELAGLSSYEQYFGPGTRLTVT.

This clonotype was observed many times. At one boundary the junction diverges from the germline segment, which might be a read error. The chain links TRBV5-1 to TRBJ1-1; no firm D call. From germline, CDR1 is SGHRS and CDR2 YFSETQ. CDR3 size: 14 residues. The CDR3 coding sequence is TGTGCCAGCAGCTTGAGGACGGTGAACACTGAAGCTTTCTTT. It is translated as CASSLRTVNTEAFF. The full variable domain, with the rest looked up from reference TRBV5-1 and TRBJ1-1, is KAGVTQTPRYLIKTRGQQVTLSCSPISGHRSVSWYQQTPGQGLQFLFEYFSETQRNKGNFPGRFSGRQFSNSRSEMNVSTLELGDSALYLCASSLRTVNTEAFFGQGTRLTVV.

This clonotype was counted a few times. The CDR3 coding sequence is TGCGCCAGCAGCTGGACGGGGCCGAACACTGAAGCTTTCTTT. Protein sequence: CASSWTGPNTEAFF. The rearrangement uses TRBV5-1 and TRBJ1-1, with D tentatively TRBD1 (5 bases). Germline V gene sequence: CDR1 SGHRS, CDR2 YFSETQ. V lost 3 bases to trimming and J lost 1 base, with 10 bases between them. The CDR3 runs 14 residues.

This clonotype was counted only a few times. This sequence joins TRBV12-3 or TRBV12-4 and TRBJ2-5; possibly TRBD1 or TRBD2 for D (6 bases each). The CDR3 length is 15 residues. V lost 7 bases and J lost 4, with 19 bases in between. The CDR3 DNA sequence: TGTGCCAGCAATAGCCCCCTCAGGGGAGGAGAGACCCAGTACTTC. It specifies CASNSPLRGGETQYF.

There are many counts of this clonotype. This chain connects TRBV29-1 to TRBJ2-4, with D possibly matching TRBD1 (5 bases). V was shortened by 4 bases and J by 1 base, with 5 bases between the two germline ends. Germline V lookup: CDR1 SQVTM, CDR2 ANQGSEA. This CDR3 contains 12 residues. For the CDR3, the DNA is TGCAGCGTTGCAGGGGCCAAAAACATTCAGTACTTC. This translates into CSVAGAKNIQYF.

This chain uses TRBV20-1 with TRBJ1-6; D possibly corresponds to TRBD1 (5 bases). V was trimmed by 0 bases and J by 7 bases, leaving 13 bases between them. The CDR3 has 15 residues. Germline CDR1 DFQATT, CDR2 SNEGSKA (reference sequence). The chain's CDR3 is CSARDPTGPNSPLHF. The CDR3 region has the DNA TGCAGTGCTAGAGATCCCACGGGACCCAATTCACCCCTCCACTTT.

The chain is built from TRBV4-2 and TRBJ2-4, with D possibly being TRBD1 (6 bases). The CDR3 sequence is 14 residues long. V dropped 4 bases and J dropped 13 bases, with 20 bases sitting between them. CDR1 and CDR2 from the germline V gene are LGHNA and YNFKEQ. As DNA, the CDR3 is TGTGCCAGCAGCCCGGACAGACCTCCTTGGGGGCAGTACTTC. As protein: CASSPDRPPWGQYF.

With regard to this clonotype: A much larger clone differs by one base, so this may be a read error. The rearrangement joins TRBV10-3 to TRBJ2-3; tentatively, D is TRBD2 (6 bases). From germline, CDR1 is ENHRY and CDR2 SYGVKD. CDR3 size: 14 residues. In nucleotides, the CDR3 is TGTGCCAACAAGGGCGGGACCAGCACAGATACGCTGTATTTT. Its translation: CANKGGTSTDTLYF.

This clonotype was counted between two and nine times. The CDR3 loop reads CASSPDRYQETQYF. DNA of the CDR3: TGTGCCAGCAGCCCGGACAGGTACCAAGAGACCCAGTACTTC. The chain couples TRBV7-9 to TRBJ2-5, with 7 nucleotides matching TRBD1. This CDR3 region has 14 residues. J lost 0 bases, V lost 5 bases, and 3 bases had no gene match. In germline, CDR1 is SEHNR, CDR2 FQNEAQ (reference sequence).

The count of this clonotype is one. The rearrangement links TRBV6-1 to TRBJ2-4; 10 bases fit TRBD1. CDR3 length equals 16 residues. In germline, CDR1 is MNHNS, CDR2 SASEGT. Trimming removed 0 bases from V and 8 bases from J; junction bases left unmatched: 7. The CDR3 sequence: CASSEAWDRGWDIQYF. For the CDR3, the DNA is TGTGCCAGCAGTGAAGCCTGGGACAGGGGTTGGGACATTCAGTACTTC.

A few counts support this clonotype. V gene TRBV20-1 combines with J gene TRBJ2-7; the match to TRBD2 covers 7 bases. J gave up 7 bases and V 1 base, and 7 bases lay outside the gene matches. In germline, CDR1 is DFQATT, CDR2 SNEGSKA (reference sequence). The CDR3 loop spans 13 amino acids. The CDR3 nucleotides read TGCAGTGCTAGAGTAGTGACTAGCAGTGAGCAGTACTTC. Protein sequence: CSARVVTSSEQYF.

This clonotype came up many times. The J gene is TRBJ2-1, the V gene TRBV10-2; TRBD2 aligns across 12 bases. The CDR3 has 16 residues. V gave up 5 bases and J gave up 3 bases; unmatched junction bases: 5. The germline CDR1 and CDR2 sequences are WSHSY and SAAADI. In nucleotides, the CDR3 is TGCGCCAGCAGTATTGGGACTAGCGGGCGCTACAATGAGCAGTTCTTC. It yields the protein CASSIGTSGRYNEQFF.

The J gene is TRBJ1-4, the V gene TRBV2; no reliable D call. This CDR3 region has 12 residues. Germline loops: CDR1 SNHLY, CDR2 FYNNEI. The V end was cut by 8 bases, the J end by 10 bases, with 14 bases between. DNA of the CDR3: TGTGCCAGCTTGAATCGGCGGGGAAAACTGTTTTTT. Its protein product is CASLNRRGKLFF.